This TCR beta chain was recovered during a study of cytomegalovirus exposure and HLA in healthy donors. This CDR3 contains 15 residues. V lost 2 bases and J lost 3; bases outside the gene matches: 3. In germline, CDR1 is ENHRY, CDR2 SYGVKD. Points on this clone: Its antigen is unidentified.

Study conclusions and caveats: Later on, an analysis showed TCR association rates differing by HLA locus, with DRB1 the most and HLA-C the fewest. At a 0.05 false discovery rate, a later analysis found some 18,000 TCR beta sequences to be associated with HLA alleles. When analyzed later, a missense DCLRE1C variant was found to be linked to TCR beta V- and J-gene trimming.

60 Vbeta and 13 Jbeta primers were used in PCR. Profiling relied on immunoSEQ multiplex PCR, and the TCRdb table lists in-frame clones only, not all of them. The ten top clones account for 0.7% to 0.8%, within a sample of 150,000 to 200,000 clones. The rearrangement joins TRBV10-3 to TRBJ2-7; 11 bases are a match to TRBD2. The receptor was isolated from a woman under 30 in good health and CMV-seropositive. The sequenced material came from PBMCs. CDR3 nucleotide sequence: TGTGCCATCAGTGAGGGCGGGACTAGCGGCTACGAGCAGTACTTC. Translating gives CAISEGGTSGYEQYF.